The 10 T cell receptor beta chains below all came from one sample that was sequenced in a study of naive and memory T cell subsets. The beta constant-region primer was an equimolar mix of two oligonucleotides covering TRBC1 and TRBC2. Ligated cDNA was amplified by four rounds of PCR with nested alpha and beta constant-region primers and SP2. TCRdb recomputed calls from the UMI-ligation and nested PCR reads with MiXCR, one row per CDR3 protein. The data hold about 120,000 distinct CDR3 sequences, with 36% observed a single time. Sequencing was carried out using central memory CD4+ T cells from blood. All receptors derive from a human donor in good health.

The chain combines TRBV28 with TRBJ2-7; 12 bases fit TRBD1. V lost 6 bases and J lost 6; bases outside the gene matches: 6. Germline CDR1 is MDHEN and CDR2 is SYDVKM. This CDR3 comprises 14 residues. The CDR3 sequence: CASSGTGGSAEQYF. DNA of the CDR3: TGTGCCAGCAGCGGGACAGGGGGCTCGGCCGAGCAGTACTTC.

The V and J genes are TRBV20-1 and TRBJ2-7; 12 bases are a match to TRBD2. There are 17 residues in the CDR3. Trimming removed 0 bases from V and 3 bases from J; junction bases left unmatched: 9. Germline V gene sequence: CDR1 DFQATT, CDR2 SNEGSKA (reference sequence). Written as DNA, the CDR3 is TGCAGTGCTAGAGACTCCGGACTAGCGGGACCCTACTACGAGCAGTACTTC. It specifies CSARDSGLAGPYYEQYF.

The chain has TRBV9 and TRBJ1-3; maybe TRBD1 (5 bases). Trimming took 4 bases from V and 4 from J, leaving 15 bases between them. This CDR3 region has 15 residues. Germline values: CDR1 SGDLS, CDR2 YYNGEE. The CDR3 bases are TGTGCCAGCAGCCCCGCGGGGGAGACCGGAAACACCATATATTTT. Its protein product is CASSPAGETGNTIYF.

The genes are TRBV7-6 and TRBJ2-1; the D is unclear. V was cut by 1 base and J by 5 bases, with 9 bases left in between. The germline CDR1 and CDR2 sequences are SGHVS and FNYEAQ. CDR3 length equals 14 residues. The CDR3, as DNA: TGTGCCAGCAGCTTAGAATCCGGCAACAATGAGCAGTTCTTC. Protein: CASSLESGNNEQFF.

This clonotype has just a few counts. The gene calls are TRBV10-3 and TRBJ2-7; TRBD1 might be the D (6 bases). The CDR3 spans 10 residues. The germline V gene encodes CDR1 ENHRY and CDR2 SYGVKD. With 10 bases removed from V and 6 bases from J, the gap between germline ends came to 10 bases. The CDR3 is CATGVAEQYF. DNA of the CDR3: TGTGCCACAGGGGTCGCCGAGCAGTACTTC.

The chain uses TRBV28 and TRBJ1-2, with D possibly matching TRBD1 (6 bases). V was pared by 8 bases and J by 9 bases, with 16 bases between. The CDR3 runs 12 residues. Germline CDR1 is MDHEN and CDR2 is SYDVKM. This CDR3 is CASGRTAPSYTF. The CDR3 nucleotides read TGTGCCAGCGGAAGGACAGCCCCCAGCTACACCTTC.

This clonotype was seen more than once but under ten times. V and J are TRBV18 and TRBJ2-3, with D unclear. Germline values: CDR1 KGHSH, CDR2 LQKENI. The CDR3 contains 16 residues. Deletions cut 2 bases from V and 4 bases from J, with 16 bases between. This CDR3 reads CASSPNSMTVADTQYF. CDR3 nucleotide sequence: TGTGCCAGCTCACCAAACTCCATGACCGTGGCAGATACGCAGTATTTT.

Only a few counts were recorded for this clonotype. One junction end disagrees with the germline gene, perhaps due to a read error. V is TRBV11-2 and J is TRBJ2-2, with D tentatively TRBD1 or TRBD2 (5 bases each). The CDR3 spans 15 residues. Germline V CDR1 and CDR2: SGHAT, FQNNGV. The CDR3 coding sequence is TGTGCCAGCAGCCTAGACTCCGGGACGCCCCAGGGGCTGTTTTTT. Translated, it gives CASSLDSGTPQGLFF.

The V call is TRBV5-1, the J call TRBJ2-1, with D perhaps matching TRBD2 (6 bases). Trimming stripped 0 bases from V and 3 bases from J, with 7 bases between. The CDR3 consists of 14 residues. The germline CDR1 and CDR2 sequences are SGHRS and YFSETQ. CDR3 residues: CASSLATSYNEQFF. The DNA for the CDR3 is TGCGCCAGCAGCTTGGCGACTAGCTACAATGAGCAGTTCTTC.

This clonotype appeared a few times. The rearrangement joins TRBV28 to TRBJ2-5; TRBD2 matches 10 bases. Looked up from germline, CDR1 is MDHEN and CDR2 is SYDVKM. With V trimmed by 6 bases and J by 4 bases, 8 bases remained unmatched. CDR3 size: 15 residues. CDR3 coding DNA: TGTGCCAGCAGCGCTAGCGGGAGTGCTGGAGAGACCCAGTACTTC. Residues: CASSASGSAGETQYF. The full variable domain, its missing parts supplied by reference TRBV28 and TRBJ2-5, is DVKVTQSSRYLVKRTGEKVFLECVQDMDHENMFWYRQDPGLGLRLIYFSYDVKMKEKGDIPEGYSVSREKKERFSLILESASTNQTSMYLCASSASGSAGETQYFGPGTRLLVL.